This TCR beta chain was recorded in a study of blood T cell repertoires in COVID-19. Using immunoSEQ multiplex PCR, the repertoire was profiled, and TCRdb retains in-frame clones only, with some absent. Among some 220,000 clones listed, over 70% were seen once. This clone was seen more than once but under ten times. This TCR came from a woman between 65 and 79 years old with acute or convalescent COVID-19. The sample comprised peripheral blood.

CDR3 sequence reads: CASSLPSASGGVNTGELFF. For the CDR3, the DNA is TGTGCCAGCAGCTTACCCTCGGCTAGCGGGGGTGTGAACACCGGGGAGCTGTTTTTT. V and J are TRBV7-6 and TRBJ2-2; 10 bases fit TRBD2. Trimming removed 2 bases from V and 1 base from J; junction bases left unmatched: 10. CDR3 length equals 19 residues. Germline loops: CDR1 SGHVS, CDR2 FNYEAQ. Together with reference TRBV7-6 and TRBJ2-2, the CDR3 gives the full variable domain: GAGVSQSPRYKVTKRGQDVALRCDPISGHVSLYWYRQALGQGPEFLTYFNYEAQQDKSGLPNDRFSAERPEGSISTLTIQRTEQRDSAMYRCASSLPSASGGVNTGELFFGEGSRLTVL.